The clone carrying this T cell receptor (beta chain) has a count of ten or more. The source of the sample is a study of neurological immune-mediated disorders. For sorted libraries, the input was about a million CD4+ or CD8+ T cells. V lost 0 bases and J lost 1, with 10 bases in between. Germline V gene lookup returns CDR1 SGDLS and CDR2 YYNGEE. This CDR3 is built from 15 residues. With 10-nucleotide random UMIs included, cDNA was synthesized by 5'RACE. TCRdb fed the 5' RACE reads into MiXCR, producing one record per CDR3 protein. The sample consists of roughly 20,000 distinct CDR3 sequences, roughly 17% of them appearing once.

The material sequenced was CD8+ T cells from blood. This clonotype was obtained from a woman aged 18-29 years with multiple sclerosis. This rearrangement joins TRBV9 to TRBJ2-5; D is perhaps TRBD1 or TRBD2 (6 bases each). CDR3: CASSVEGGPQETQYF. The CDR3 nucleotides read TGTGCCAGCAGCGTAGAGGGGGGTCCCCAAGAGACCCAGTACTTC. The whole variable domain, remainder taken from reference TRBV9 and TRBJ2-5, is DSGVTQTPKHLITATGQRVTLRCSPRSGDLSVYWYQQSLDQGLQFLIQYYNGEERAKGNILERFSAQQFPDLHSELNLSSLELGDSALYFCASSVEGGPQETQYFGPGTRLLVL.